The 21 T cell receptor beta chains in this list originate from one sample, sequenced in a study of spatial heterogeneity in lung cancer. Overall study results and limits: Tracking of tumor mutation counts was seen in expanded intratumoral alpha and beta TCR counts.

MiXCR was run by TCRdb on the 5' RACE reads, yielding one entry per CDR3 protein. The sample has 3,400 or so distinct CDR3 sequences; about 15% are singletons. Time point indicated: sample taken at primary tumor resection. Their specific antigens are unknown. Sequenced material: lung tumor tissue, taken at surgery. These receptors originate from a female donor with early-stage non-small cell lung cancer.

Comments on this clonotype: This beta chain represents an off-target read in a library built for alpha chains; its size is of limited meaning. V gene TRBV6-4 combines with J gene TRBJ1-5; D uncertain. Trimming took 0 bases from V and 1 from J, leaving 1 base between them. Germline CDR1 is MRHNA and CDR2 is SNTAGT. There are 13 residues in the CDR3. The CDR3 region is CASSDSSNQPQHF. CDR3 DNA: TGTGCCAGCAGTGACTCCAGCAATCAGCCCCAGCATTTT.

This clonotype is labeled as large. A library made for alpha chains picked up this beta chain off target, so its size means little. The chain carries TRBV7-6 and TRBJ1-5; D remains unclear. The CDR3 totals 15 residues. Germline V gene sequence: CDR1 SGHVS, CDR2 FNYEAQ. Trimming shortened V by 1 base and J by 3 bases, and 10 bases separated the two germline ends. CDR3 amino acids: CASSLEGTPNQPQHF. CDR3 nucleotides: TGTGCCAGCAGCTTAGAGGGAACCCCCAATCAGCCCCAGCATTTT. Full variable domain (outside the CDR3, taken from reference TRBV7-6 and TRBJ1-5): GAGVSQSPRYKVTKRGQDVALRCDPISGHVSLYWYRQALGQGPEFLTYFNYEAQQDKSGLPNDRFSAERPEGSISTLTIQRTEQRDSAMYRCASSLEGTPNQPQHFGDGTRLSIL.

In its sample, this clonotype ranks as medium-sized (0.01 to 0.1%). As an off-target read in a library built for alpha chains, this beta chain has a frequency of little significance. The rearrangement uses TRBV5-4 and TRBJ2-1; D possibly corresponds to TRBD2 (5 bases). V lost 1 base and J lost 5, with 10 bases in between. The CDR3 has 14 amino acids. The germline V gene encodes CDR1 SGHNT and CDR2 YYREEE (reference sequence). The DNA of the CDR3 is TGTGCCAGCAGCTTGAAAGGACTGGACAATGAGCAGTTCTTC. This gives the protein CASSLKGLDNEQFF.

Many counts were recorded for this clonotype. Since the library was made to target alpha chains, this beta chain is a stray read and its abundance is not meaningful. DNA for the CDR3: TGCAGCTCAAATCTGGGTCCCACTGAAGCTTTCTTT. It codes for CSSNLGPTEAFF. The chain recombines TRBV29-1 with TRBJ1-1, with D uncertain. Germline CDR1 and CDR2: SQVTM and ANQGSEA. This CDR3 region has 12 residues. V dropped 8 bases and J dropped 4 bases, with 14 bases sitting between them.

By proportion, this clonotype is medium-sized. This beta chain is off target for a library built for alpha chains, so its abundance means little. V is TRBV20-1 and J is TRBJ1-4; D is perhaps TRBD1 (5 bases). Looked up from germline, CDR1 is DFQATT and CDR2 is SNEGSKA (reference sequence). Trimming left V 0 bases short and J 8 bases short, with 7 bases between. The CDR3 loop spans 12 amino acids. The DNA for the CDR3 is TGCAGTGCTAGAGAGACAGAAGAAAAACTGTTTTTT. Translation: CSARETEEKLFF.

In this sample, this clonotype is medium-sized. This beta chain is off target for a library built for alpha chains, so its abundance means little. The rearrangement joins TRBV7-2 to TRBJ1-3; a weak D match, TRBD1 (6 bases). Germline V lookup: CDR1 SGHTA, CDR2 FQGNSA. V gave up 5 bases and J gave up 3 bases, with 14 bases separating them. This CDR3 spans 15 amino acids. The DNA for the CDR3 is TGTGCCAGCAGCGTAGGGGGGGCAGGTGGAAACACCATATATTTT. The encoded protein is CASSVGGAGGNTIYF.

By proportion, this clonotype is medium-sized. Since it is a stray read in a library aimed at alpha chains, this beta chain has a size that is not meaningful. The rearrangement links TRBV5-1 to TRBJ2-1; 8 nucleotides line up with TRBD1. J was trimmed by 7 bases and V by 1 base; bases with no gene match: 7. This CDR3 has 15 residues. Germline lookup yields CDR1 SGHRS and CDR2 YFSETQ. Here the CDR3 reads CASSLNGQGRNEQFF. The CDR3 DNA reads as TGCGCCAGCAGCTTGAACGGACAGGGCAGGAATGAGCAGTTCTTC. The whole variable domain, filled in from reference TRBV5-1 and TRBJ2-1, reads KAGVTQTPRYLIKTRGQQVTLSCSPISGHRSVSWYQQTPGQGLQFLFEYFSETQRNKGNFPGRFSGRQFSNSRSEMNVSTLELGDSALYLCASSLNGQGRNEQFFGPGTRLTVL.

This clonotype was seen a handful of times. As an off-target read in a library built for alpha chains, this beta chain has a frequency of little significance. The rearrangement joins TRBV11-2 to TRBJ2-3; TRBD1 might be the D (6 bases). Trimming pared 5 bases from V and 2 bases from J, leaving 17 bases between. The germline V gene encodes CDR1 SGHAT and CDR2 FQNNGV. The CDR3 is 16 amino acids. The CDR3 sequence is CASSLRGITNTDTQYF. The CDR3 nucleotides are TGTGCCAGCAGCCTCAGGGGAATTACTAACACAGATACGCAGTATTTT.

This clonotype is medium-sized within its sample. This beta chain is off target for a library built for alpha chains, so its abundance means little. The rearrangement links TRBV7-2 to TRBJ1-2; D possibly corresponds to TRBD1 (5 bases). The germline V gene encodes CDR1 SGHTA and CDR2 FQGNSA. This CDR3 has 15 amino acids. Trimming removed 4 bases from V and 0 bases from J, with 12 bases in between. CDR3 nucleotide sequence: TGTGCCAGCAGCTCGTTGGAAGGGGCTAACTATGGCTACACCTTC. It yields the protein CASSSLEGANYGYTF.

Within the sample, this clonotype is medium-sized. Little can be read into the size of this beta chain, an off-target read in a library designed for alpha chains. CDR3 coding DNA: TGTGCCAGCAGTTACTCACAGGGAAGAGACGCTTTCTTT. It yields the protein CASSYSQGRDAFF. The V gene is TRBV6-5, the J gene TRBJ1-1, with D possibly TRBD1 on 6 matching bases. Trimming stripped 0 bases from V and 11 bases from J, with 13 bases between. The germline gives CDR1 MNHEY, CDR2 SVGAGI. CDR3 size: 13 residues.

This clonotype has a count of ten or more. With the library built for alpha chains, this beta chain is off target and its frequency is not meaningful. The gene calls are TRBV7-2 and TRBJ1-6, with D possibly being TRBD1 (5 bases). Germline CDR1 and CDR2: SGHTA and FQGNSA. The V gene lost 1 base and the J gene lost 5 bases, with 9 bases spanning the gap. The CDR3 loop spans 15 amino acids. CDR3 in amino acids: CASSLDRRNNSPLHF. The CDR3 nucleotides read TGTGCCAGCAGCTTAGACAGGCGGAATAATTCACCCCTCCACTTT. The full variable domain, its missing parts supplied by reference TRBV7-2 and TRBJ1-6, is GAGVSQSPSNKVTEKGKDVELRCDPISGHTALYWYRQSLGQGLEFLIYFQGNSAPDKSGLPSDRFSAERTGGSVSTLTIQRTQQEDSAVYLCASSLDRRNNSPLHFGNGTRLTVT.

This clonotype came up many times. The library was prepared for alpha chains; this beta chain is a stray read, so its frequency means little. This chain joins TRBV20-1 and TRBJ2-3, with 11 bases aligning to TRBD2. Per germline, CDR1 DFQATT and CDR2 SNEGSKA (reference sequence). V shed 5 bases and J 0 bases; nucleotides not matched to a gene: 1. The CDR3 is made up of 14 amino acids. In DNA, the CDR3 is TGCAGTGCTTCTAGCGGGGGGAGCACAGATACGCAGTATTTT. Translated: CSASSGGSTDTQYF.

A remark on this clonotype: This beta chain is off target for a library built for alpha chains, so its abundance means little. The rearrangement links TRBV13 to TRBJ1-2; TRBD1 matches at 7 bases. Germline V gives CDR1 PRHDT, CDR2 FYEKMQ (reference sequence). Trimming at V came to 2 bases and at J to 7 bases, leaving 7 bases not matched to a gene. There are 14 residues in the CDR3. In DNA, the CDR3 is TGTGCCAGCAGCTTAAGCACAGGGGTTCGTGGCTACACCTTC. Protein: CASSLSTGVRGYTF.

This clonotype was seen many times. This beta chain turned up in a library designed for alpha chains; as an off-target read, its abundance says little. The chain links TRBV7-3 to TRBJ2-1; TRBD1 aligns across 11 bases. The CDR3 has 16 amino acids. In germline, CDR1 is SGHTA, CDR2 FQGTGA. The V gene end was trimmed by 5 bases and the J gene end by 4 bases; junction bases not matched to a gene: 7. CDR3 region: CASSPRDRGSYNEQFF. CDR3 DNA: TGTGCCAGCAGCCCAAGGGACAGGGGGTCATACAATGAGCAGTTCTTC. Combining the CDR3 with reference TRBV7-3 and TRBJ2-1 gives the whole variable domain GAGVSQTPSNKVTEKGKYVELRCDPISGHTALYWYRQSLGQGPEFLIYFQGTGAADDSGLPNDRFFAVRPEGSVSTLKIQRTERGDSAVYLCASSPRDRGSYNEQFFGPGTRLTVL.

By sample share, this clonotype is medium-sized. Little can be read into the size of this beta chain, an off-target read in a library designed for alpha chains. The chain carries TRBV6-1 and TRBJ2-1; D gene ambiguous. Germline V gene data show CDR1 as MNHNS and CDR2 as SASEGT. V was pared by 7 bases and J by 2 bases, with 12 bases between. CDR3 length: 14 amino acids. The DNA of the CDR3 is TGTGCCAGCACCCCCGCCCGGACCTACAATGAGCAGTTCTTC. This sequence encodes CASTPARTYNEQFF.

Note on this clonotype: This beta chain is an off-target read within a library intended for alpha chains, so its frequency means little. The chain employs TRBV15 and TRBJ2-4; D gene uncertain. The CDR3 consists of 15 residues. Germline V gene lookup returns CDR1 LNHNV and CDR2 YYDKDF (reference sequence). Trimming took off 1 base at V and 3 bases at J, with 10 bases between the two ends. For the CDR3, the DNA is TGTGCCACCAGCAGAGGCGAACAGATCAAAAACATTCAGTACTTC. Translated: CATSRGEQIKNIQYF. Full variable domain (missing parts from reference TRBV15 and TRBJ2-4): DAMVIQNPRYQVTQFGKPVTLSCSQTLNHNVMYWYQQKSSQAPKLLFHYYDKDFNNEADTPDNFQSRRPNTSFCFLDIRSPGLGDTAMYLCATSRGEQIKNIQYFGAGTRLSVL.

There are many counts of this clonotype. With the library built for alpha chains, this beta chain is off target and its frequency is not meaningful. This chain connects TRBV16 to TRBJ2-1; D is uncertain. V was cut by 4 bases and J by 0 bases, with 7 bases left in between. CDR1 KGHSY and CDR2 FQNENV come from the germline V gene. CDR3 length: 14 residues. CDR3 DNA sequence: TGTGCCAGCAGCCCTCTCAGCTCCTACAATGAGCAGTTCTTC. It translates to CASSPLSSYNEQFF.

This clonotype is judged medium-sized. In a library made to pick up alpha chains, this beta chain is a stray read with a size that means little. The genes are TRBV9 and TRBJ2-3; D is ambiguous. From germline, CDR1 is SGDLS and CDR2 YYNGEE. CDR3 size: 13 residues. Trimming pared 0 bases from V and 6 bases from J, leaving 8 bases between. The CDR3 sequence: CASSVALDDTQYF. CDR3 nucleotide sequence: TGTGCCAGCAGCGTAGCCCTCGATGATACGCAGTATTTT.

As for this clonotype: With the library built for alpha chains, this beta chain is off target and its frequency is not meaningful. V and J are TRBV12-3 or TRBV12-4 and TRBJ1-1, with TRBD1 matching over 7 bases. CDR3 size: 15 residues. Trimming at V came to 1 base and at J to 3 bases, leaving 5 bases not matched to a gene. The CDR3 DNA reads as TGTGCCAGCAGTTTAGGTAGGGGGCCGGACACTGAAGCTTTCTTT. Protein product: CASSLGRGPDTEAFF.

This clonotype was counted at least ten times. The library was designed around alpha chains, so this beta chain is a stray read whose abundance carries little weight. This rearrangement joins TRBV12-3 or TRBV12-4 to TRBJ2-2; 14 bases are shared with TRBD2. Trimming at V came to 6 bases and at J to 6 bases, leaving 9 bases not matched to a gene. CDR3 length: 17 residues. The DNA for the CDR3 is TGTGCCAGCAGCCTCCCCCGGACTAGCGGGGGGCCCGGGGAGCTGTTTTTT. As protein: CASSLPRTSGGPGELFF.

By proportion, this clonotype is medium-sized. This beta chain lies outside the target of a library built for alpha chains; its clone size means little. This chain connects TRBV7-2 to TRBJ1-1, with 10 bases identical to TRBD1. J lost 5 bases, V lost 3 bases, and 3 bases had no gene match. This CDR3 has 14 amino acids. CDR1 is SGHTA and CDR2 is FQGNSA in the germline V gene. The CDR3 is CASSLTGGRTEAFF. Written as DNA, the CDR3 is TGTGCCAGCAGCTTGACAGGGGGCAGGACTGAAGCTTTCTTT.